The T cell receptor beta chain described here comes from a study of human thymus T cells. Regarding the study as a whole: A high degree of thymic repertoire overlap among unrelated individuals was reported in related research. Thymic and blood repertoires seemed to favor certain V and J genes.

Points on this clone: Antigen unknown.

Sequenced by immunoSEQ multiplex PCR; TCRdb stores in-frame clones only, minus some. The repertoire has about 78,000 clones, 95% to 98% of them found once; the top ten carry just over 0.03%. Thymus pieces cut out during corrective heart surgery were the tissue that was used. Finnish infants who were healthy and having corrective surgery for congenital heart defects made up the donors. Source material: thymus tissue. This receptor was identified in a boy in the first two years of life with a congenital heart defect but otherwise immunologically healthy.

The CDR3 region has the DNA TGCGCCAGTGGGAGGGCCACAGATACGCAGTATTTT. Translation: CASGRATDTQYF. The genes are TRBV5-1 and TRBJ2-3, with 7 bases fitting TRBD2. V lost 8 bases to trimming and J lost 2 bases; unmatched junction nucleotides: 2. CDR3 length: 12 amino acids. Germline V CDR1 and CDR2: SGHRS, YFSETQ.